This T cell receptor (beta chain) appears in the sequencing data of a study of OX40 agonist ivuxolimab in advanced cancers. Broadly, across the study: Ivuxolimab was an agonistic, fully human IgG2 monoclonal antibody directed against OX40 (CD134), a costimulatory receptor. The paper describes the monotherapy dose-escalation part (N ≈ 51 patients) of the phase I trial of ivuxolimab. Patients were allowed to have had prior anti-PD-1, anti-PD-L1 or anti-CTLA-4 therapy, and 40% of the dose-escalation patients had previously received checkpoint inhibitors. The point of sequencing TCRbeta in the periphery was to test whether ivuxolimab changed TCR sequence diversity and drove clonal T-cell expansion. Intravenous ivuxolimab was administered to patients every 2 weeks at six dose levels: 0.01, 0.1, 0.3, 1.5, 3 and 10 mg/kg. In the dose-escalation cohort, 82.7% of patients were male, and the mean age was around 60 years, with a range of roughly 23 to 85. Partial responses occurred in three dose-escalation patients, of whom one had hepatocellular carcinoma and two had cutaneous melanoma. Among the roughly 50 dose-escalation patients, 19 had hepatocellular carcinoma, roughly 15 melanoma, 9 renal cell carcinoma and 9 head and neck cancer.

Relative to germline, V is missing 6 bases and J is missing 3 bases, with 4 bases of the junction outside any gene match. CDR1 SNHLY and CDR2 FYNNEI were looked up in the germline V gene. The CDR3, from cysteine to phenylalanine, totals 14 residues. This entry keeps only the CDR3 DNA: 42 bases, framed from base 1. Remarks on this clone: Its antigen remains undetermined. Per-base quality was not reported, and no clone a single base away is much larger than it.

General findings and caveats noted by the study authors: After ivuxolimab, expanded clones were on average more numerous among CD8+ T cells than among CD4+ T cells. At doses of 0.1 to 3.0 mg/kg, clonal expansion of both CD4+ and CD8+ T cells in blood was seen between baseline and week 6. In the 0.1-3.0 mg/kg groups, partial responders had among the lowest normalized peripheral clonal expansion, particularly in CD8+ T cells. Low levels of normalized T-cell clonal expansion were also seen in some patients who did not respond. Which antigens the clonally expanded peripheral T cells were specific for was not determined.

The trial excluded patients who had a history of autoimmune disease or who were on systemic immunosuppression. Peripheral blood for TCR sequencing was drawn from every dose cohort at baseline, at cycle 4 day 1 and at cycle 7 day 1. Samples came from an open-label, multicenter, first-in-human phase I dose-escalation trial of ivuxolimab. Adults with locally advanced or metastatic melanoma, renal cell, hepatocellular, or head and neck squamous cell carcinoma were enrolled in the trial. Before TCR sequencing, CD4+ T cells and CD8+ T cells from peripheral blood were sorted into separate populations. Genomic DNA was extracted from sorted cells for sequencing of the TCRbeta CDR3 region. The immunoSEQ Assay was used to sequence the TCRbeta CDR3 regions. TCRdb stores this immuneACCESS table with in-frame sequences only. Part of the clones is absent; in the studies checked, under half of the shortfall reflects unresolved V genes, and no reason is known for the rest. Recorded for this sample are 55,000 to 75,000 clones; around 82% of them occurred a single time. Approximately 1% of the sample rests with the top ten.

The material sequenced was CD4+ or CD8+ T cells sorted from blood, taken in a trial of the OX40 agonist ivuxolimab. This TCR was sampled from an adult with an advanced solid tumor such as melanoma, head and neck, liver or kidney cancer. The chain is made from TRBV2 and TRBJ1-4, and 7 junction bases match TRBD1. The encoded CDR3 is CASRVTGANEKLFF. The DNA is TGTGCCAGCAGGGTTACAGGGGCTAATGAAAAACTGTTTTTT. Beyond the CDR3, the reference TRBV2 and TRBJ1-4 genes provide the residues; the full variable domain reads: EPEVTQTPSHQVTQMGQEVILRCVPISNHLYFYWYRQILGQKVEFLVSFYNNEISEKSEIFDDQFSVERPDGSNFTLKIRSTKLEDSAMYFCASRVTGANEKLFFGSGTQLSVL.